The entry below describes one TCR beta chain. What this receptor recognizes is not known. One base away there is no much larger clone; base qualities are not given. This record comes from a study of CD8+ T cells in alopecia areata (dated by TCRdb to 2016 to 2019). With regard to the full study: The treated patients, all with moderate-to-severe alopecia areata, were enrolled in an open-label pilot trial of oral tofacitinib given at 5 to 10 mg twice daily. Tofacitinib was given for 6 to 18 months, followed by 6 months of follow-up off drug to assess delayed response and recurrence. The study used high-throughput TCRbeta sequencing to examine T cell clonal expansion in alopecia areata, in both the C3H/HeJ mouse model and human patients. In humans, TCRbeta sequencing was performed on scalp tissue and on sorted CD4+ and CD8+ peripheral blood T cells from healthy controls and from patients with patchy or totalis/universalis alopecia areata. Patients on tofacitinib were biopsied at baseline and after 4 and 24 weeks of treatment, and several of the patients also had a later scalp biopsy. Clonality in the scalp was compared among normal scalp (n=4), patchy alopecia areata scalp (n=8), and alopecia totalis/universalis scalp (n=8). The RNA source kit depended on sample type: the PAXgene miRNA kit for fixed scalp, the miRNeasy kit for PBMCs, and the RNeasy kit for mouse skin. TCRbeta CDR3 regions were amplified by immunoSEQ multiplex PCR with 35 Vbeta forward and 13 Jbeta reverse primers. Broader findings and caveats from the paper: Compared with mice, TCR sequences shared between patients were less clear, possibly partly because of HLA diversity across the patient population. Lesional scalp, especially in alopecia totalis/universalis, showed higher clonality and more expanded CD8+ clones than normal scalp, suggesting antigenic drive. Unlike mouse skin, where gammadelta T cells dominate, normal human skin contains resident alphabeta T cells that get sequenced too, which complicates analysis of the scalp TCR repertoire.

The protocol used for the library was the immunoSEQ multiplex PCR assay. For TCR sequencing, RNA was extracted from every sample and reverse transcribed into cDNA to serve as template. First-strand cDNA was synthesized using SuperScript III with a 2:1 mix of oligo-dT and random hexamers. A synthetic immune receptor repertoire was used to assess amplification bias, and residual bias was removed computationally. Per the source publication's procedure: After raw reads were preprocessed to remove errors, the CDR3 was defined following IMGT conventions as running from the conserved cysteine to phenylalanine. Clonality was computed as 1 minus the Shannon entropy, with the entropy normalized by log2 of the number of productive unique TCRs. Whether scalp clones were CD4 or CD8 was inferred by matching scalp TCRbeta sequences against CD4 and CD8 repertoires sorted from blood. TCRdb obtained this table from immuneACCESS and retained in-frame rearrangements with V and J assigned. These tables miss some clones; where compared with another copy, unresolved V genes account for less than half of the shortfall, and the remainder is unexplained. V, J and clone size derive from that table, while D and trimming were established from the DNA sequence. The sample table contains 150,000 to 200,000 clones; only one count was recorded for roughly 66% of them. About 10% of the sample goes to the ten largest clones.

Looking up the germline V gene (reference sequence) yields CDR1 MNHEY and CDR2 SMNVEV. The junction carries 11 bases between V and J, which are trimmed by 2 bases and 7 bases respectively. The CDR3, from cysteine to phenylalanine, totals 13 residues. Only the CDR3 part of the read is kept: 39 bases, read in frame from the first base. The sample's time point, from its label and the paper: baseline before oral tofacitinib. Lesional scalp punch biopsies and peripheral blood were collected from alopecia areata patients. After PBMCs were isolated by density centrifugation and stained for CD3, CD4 and CD8, a FACSAria was used to sort CD4+ and CD8+ T cells.

The TCR was taken from a human donor with alopecia areata. The material sequenced was CD8+ T cells sorted from blood, taken at week 0. Here the chain combines TRBV27 and TRBJ1-1; matching of 5 bases hints at TRBD1 as the D gene. In nucleotide form, the sequence is TGTGCCAGCAGTTTAGGGCAGGGAGTTGAAGCTTTCTTT. It specifies CASSLGQGVEAFF.